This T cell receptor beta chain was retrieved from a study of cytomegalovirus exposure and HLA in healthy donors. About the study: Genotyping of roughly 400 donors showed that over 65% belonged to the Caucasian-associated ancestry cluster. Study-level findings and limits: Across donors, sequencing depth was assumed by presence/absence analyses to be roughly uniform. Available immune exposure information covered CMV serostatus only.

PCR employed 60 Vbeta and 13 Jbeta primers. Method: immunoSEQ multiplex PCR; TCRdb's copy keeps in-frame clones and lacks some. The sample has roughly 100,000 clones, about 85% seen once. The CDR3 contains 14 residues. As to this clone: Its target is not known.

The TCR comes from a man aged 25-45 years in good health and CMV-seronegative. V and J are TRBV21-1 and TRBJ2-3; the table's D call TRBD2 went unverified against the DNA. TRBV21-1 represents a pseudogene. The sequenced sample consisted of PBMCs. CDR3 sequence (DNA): TGTGCCAGCAGGACGGGTAGTAAGGCAGATACGCAGTATTTT. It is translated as CASRTGSKADTQYF.